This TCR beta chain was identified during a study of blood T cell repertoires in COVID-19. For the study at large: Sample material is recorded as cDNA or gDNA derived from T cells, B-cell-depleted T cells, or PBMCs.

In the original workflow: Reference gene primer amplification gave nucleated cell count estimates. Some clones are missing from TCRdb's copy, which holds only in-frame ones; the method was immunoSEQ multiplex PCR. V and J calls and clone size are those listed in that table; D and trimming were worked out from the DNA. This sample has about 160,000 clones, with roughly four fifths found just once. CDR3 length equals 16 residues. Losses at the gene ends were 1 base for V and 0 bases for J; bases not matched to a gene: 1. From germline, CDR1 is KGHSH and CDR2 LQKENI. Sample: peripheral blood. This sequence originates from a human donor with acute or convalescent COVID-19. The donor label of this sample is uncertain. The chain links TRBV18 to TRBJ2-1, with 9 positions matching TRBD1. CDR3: CASSPLDRGSYNEQFF. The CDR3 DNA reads TGTGCCAGCTCACCACTGGACAGGGGCTCCTACAATGAGCAGTTCTTC.